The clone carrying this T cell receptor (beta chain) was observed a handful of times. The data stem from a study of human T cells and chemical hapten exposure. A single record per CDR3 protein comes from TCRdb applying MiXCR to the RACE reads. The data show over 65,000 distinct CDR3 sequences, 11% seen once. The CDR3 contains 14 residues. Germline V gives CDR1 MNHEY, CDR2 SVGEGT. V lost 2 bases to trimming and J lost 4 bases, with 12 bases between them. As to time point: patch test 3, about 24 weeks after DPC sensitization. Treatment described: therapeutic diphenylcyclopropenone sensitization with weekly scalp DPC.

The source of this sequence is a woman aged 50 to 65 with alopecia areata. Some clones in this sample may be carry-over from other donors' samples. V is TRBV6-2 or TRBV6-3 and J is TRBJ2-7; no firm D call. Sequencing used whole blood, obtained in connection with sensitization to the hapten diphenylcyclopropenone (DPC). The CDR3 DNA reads TGTGCCAGCAGTTACGGGGTCAGGCGTTACGAGCAGTACTTC. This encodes CASSYGVRRYEQYF.